This T cell receptor beta chain was retrieved from a study of T cells in Graves' hyperthyroidism and ophthalmopathy. This CDR3 has 16 residues. Trimming at V came to 2 bases and at J to 7 bases, leaving 11 bases not matched to a gene. Per the germline V gene, CDR1 is MNHEY and CDR2 is SMNVEV (reference sequence). This clonotype was seen at least ten times. RNA transcripts yielded amplified TCR beta CDR3 regions. First-round RT-PCR targeting the TCR CDR3 was performed with the HTBI primer set. TCRdb redid the calling of the multiplex PCR reads with MiXCR, one entry per CDR3 protein. The sample records fewer than 450,000 distinct CDR3 sequences, more than 12% being singletons. PBMCs were derived from about 10 ml fresh peripheral blood.

V usage is TRBV27 and J usage is TRBJ1-2, with 9 nucleotides matching TRBD1. The specimen was blood. The sequence derives from a man aged 50-59 years with Graves' ophthalmopathy. The CDR3 DNA sequence: TGTGCCAGCAGTTTAGACTCTTGGGACAGGGTATTTGGCTACACCTTC. Residues: CASSLDSWDRVFGYTF.